The 4 T cell receptor beta chains below were found in one sample sequenced in a study of monozygotic twins with inflammatory bowel disease. TCRdb reworked the 5' RACE reads into one entry per CDR3 protein, no DNA. This table lists over 110,000 distinct CDR3 sequences. The sample was blood. These receptor sequences come from a human donor with ulcerative colitis or Crohn's disease, or a healthy co-twin of an affected twin (not recorded which).

The gene calls are TRBV7-2 and TRBJ2-3; the TCRdb call, TRBD2, lacks DNA for checking. Germline-derived CDR1 and CDR2 are SGHTA and FQGNSA. The length of the CDR3 is 14 residues. The CDR3: CASWRGGSTDTQYF.

V gene TRBV15 combines with J gene TRBJ2-3; absent DNA, TCRdb's TRBD1 call cannot be checked. CDR1 LNHNV and CDR2 YYDKDF come from the germline V gene (reference sequence). CDR3 length: 15 residues. The CDR3 spells CATSRDGTSWDTQYF.

This chain uses TRBV19 with TRBJ2-1; TCRdb's D call, TRBD1, is unchecked because there is no DNA. CDR3 length equals 12 residues. The germline gives CDR1 LNHDA, CDR2 SQIVND (reference sequence). The CDR3 region is CASSTQTGGQFF.

The chain joins TRBV5-6 to TRBJ2-2. Germline values: CDR1 SGHDT, CDR2 YYEEEE. This CDR3 has 13 amino acids. The CDR3 is CASSFFAAGELFF.